The clone carrying this T cell receptor beta chain showed up just a few times. This entry belongs to a study of blood T cell repertoires in COVID-19. The wider study: T cells, B-cell-depleted T cells, or PBMCs provided the cDNA or gDNA that served as material.

Seattle patient enrollment occurred during active infection, with longitudinal follow-up thereafter. As handled by the study authors: Estimated nucleated cell counts came from reference gene primer amplification. Repertoires were generated with immunoSEQ multiplex PCR, while TCRdb's copy carries only in-frame clones and drops some. V, J and clone size are those of that table, while D and trimming were read from the DNA. The sample lists about 160,000 clones, over 85% seen once, with less than 2% in the top ten. The sequenced sample was peripheral blood. The clonotype originates from a woman aged 55 to 70 with COVID-19, enrolled during active disease.

CDR3 sequence reads: CAWLHSRGDEKLFF. CDR3 coding DNA: TGTGCCTGGCTCCACAGTCGGGGGGATGAAAAACTGTTTTTT. The chain joins TRBV30 to TRBJ1-4; D may be TRBD1 (5 bases). V was cut by 5 bases and J by 6 bases, with 16 bases left in between. This CDR3 is 14 amino acids long. Germline V gene data show CDR1 as GTSNPN and CDR2 as SVGIG (reference sequence).